The 3 T cell receptor beta chains below come from one sample, sequenced in a study of OX40 agonist ivuxolimab in advanced cancers. Sequenced by immunoSEQ multiplex PCR; TCRdb stores in-frame clones only, minus some. This repertoire shows about 95,000 clones, around 85% found once; its top ten account for 3% to 4%. The material sequenced was CD4+ or CD8+ T cells sorted from blood, taken in a trial of the OX40 agonist ivuxolimab. The origin of the receptors is an adult with an advanced solid tumor such as melanoma, head and neck, liver or kidney cancer.

This chain joins TRBV30 and TRBJ2-1; possibly TRBD1 or TRBD2 for D (5 bases each). The V and J ends lost 4 bases and 8 bases respectively, with 9 bases between them. The CDR3 has 11 residues. Germline lookup yields CDR1 GTSNPN and CDR2 SVGIG (reference sequence). CDR3 in amino acids: CAWMGVDEQFF. The CDR3 coding sequence is TGTGCCTGGATGGGGGTGGATGAGCAGTTCTTC. Using reference TRBV30 and TRBJ2-1 for the parts outside the CDR3, the full variable domain is SQTIHQWPATLVQPVGSPLSLECTVEGTSNPNLYWYRQAAGRGLQLLFYSVGIGQISSEVPQNLSASRPQDRQFILSSKKLLLSDSGFYLCAWMGVDEQFFGPGTRLTVL.

The chain has TRBV7-9 and TRBJ1-4; D is undetermined. With 1 base removed from V and 8 bases from J, the gap between germline ends came to 5 bases. The CDR3 spans 12 residues. Germline CDR1 and CDR2: SEHNR and FQNEAQ (reference sequence). The CDR3 nucleotides read TGTGCCAGCAGCTTAGACGCAGAAAAACTGTTTTTT. Protein product: CASSLDAEKLFF.

The CDR3 sequence: CASSPRFGLSDEQYF. CDR3 sequence (DNA): TGTGCCAGCAGCCCAAGGTTCGGACTCTCGGACGAGCAGTACTTC. This sequence joins TRBV4-2 and TRBJ2-7, with D tentatively TRBD2 (5 bases). V was trimmed by 4 bases and J by 5 bases, leaving 18 bases between them. The CDR3 is 15 amino acids. Germline lookup yields CDR1 LGHNA and CDR2 YNFKEQ.